These T cell receptor beta chains were read from a single sample in a study of beta chain features in type 1 diabetes. Profiled with immunoSEQ multiplex PCR; TCRdb holds only in-frame clones, not every one. The sample holds about 620,000 clones, 15% seen once. The sequencing input was naive CD4+ T cells from blood. Receptors were obtained from a man aged 18 to 35 in good health. Each CDR3 is given with its conserved first and last residue. Each record gives: J gene, clone size, D gene, V gene, CDR3 protein, CDR3 DNA. A D gene is named only where the DNA matches it firmly. Only some rows state a clone size, as once, few, many or a class for expanded clones.

J: TRBJ1-2
size: few
D: NA
V: TRBV7-9
CDR3: CASTSPRNQANYGYTF
DNA: TGTGCCAGCACTTCGCCCCGAAACCAAGCTAACTATGGCTACACCTTC

J: TRBJ2-6
size: few
D: NA
V: TRBV5-1
CDR3: CASADPGANVLTF
DNA: TGCGCCAGCGCCGACCCGGGGGCCAACGTCCTGACTTTC

J: TRBJ1-4
size: NA
D: TRBD1
V: TRBV25-1
CDR3: CASSAIGTGGEKLFF
DNA: TGTGCCAGCAGTGCCATCGGGACAGGGGGTGAAAAACTGTTTTTT

J: TRBJ1-2
size: few
D: NA
V: TRBV5-6
CDR3: CASSLAGGVGGYGYTF
DNA: TGTGCCAGCAGCTTGGCCGGCGGCGTGGGTGGCTATGGCTACACCTTC

J: TRBJ2-3
size: NA
D: NA
V: TRBV7-9
CDR3: CASSFESILYTQYF
DNA: TGTGCCAGCAGCTTCGAATCCATCCTATATACGCAGTATTTT

J: TRBJ2-1
size: NA
D: TRBD2
V: TRBV6-5
CDR3: CASSPPGGRGQFF
DNA: TGTGCCAGCAGCCCCCCCGGGGGGAGAGGGCAGTTCTTC

J: TRBJ2-1
size: NA
D: TRBD2
V: TRBV12-5
CDR3: CASGQGLAGGLGEQFF
DNA: TGTGCTAGTGGTCAGGGACTAGCGGGGGGGCTGGGTGAGCAGTTCTTC

J: TRBJ1-2
size: few
D: NA
V: TRBV6-6
CDR3: CASSYGGPNYGYTF
DNA: TGTGCCAGCAGTTACGGGGGTCCTAACTATGGCTACACCTTC

J: TRBJ2-1
size: many
D: TRBD1
V: TRBV2
CDR3: CASRPQGNEQFF
DNA: TGTGCCAGCAGGCCACAGGGGAATGAGCAGTTCTTC

J: TRBJ2-7
size: few
D: TRBD1
V: TRBV29-1
CDR3: CSVLGQHTLQYF
DNA: TGCAGCGTCCTGGGACAGCATACCTTACAGTACTTC

J: TRBJ1-1
size: once
D: NA
V: TRBV7-3
CDR3: CASSQDRNTEAFF
DNA: TGTGCCAGCAGCCAGGACAGGAACACTGAAGCTTTCTTT

J: TRBJ1-3
size: NA
D: NA
V: TRBV30
CDR3: CAWAEGPGNTIYF
DNA: TGTGCCTGGGCGGAGGGGCCTGGAAACACCATATATTTT

J: TRBJ1-5
size: few
D: NA
V: TRBV10-3
CDR3: CAISAEAKIGNQPQHF
DNA: TGTGCCATCAGTGCTGAGGCCAAAATTGGCAATCAGCCCCAGCATTTT

J: TRBJ2-5
size: few
D: NA
V: TRBV2
CDR3: CASSEYYRQETQYF
DNA: TGTGCCAGCAGTGAGTACTACCGCCAAGAGACCCAGTACTTC

J: TRBJ2-1
size: NA
D: NA
V: TRBV15
CDR3: CATSRDIAVSNEQFF
DNA: TGTGCCACCAGCAGAGATATAGCTGTATCCAATGAGCAGTTCTTC

J: TRBJ1-2
size: few
D: NA
V: TRBV4-1
CDR3: CASSRSGYGYTF
DNA: TGCGCCAGCAGCCGATCCGGCTATGGCTACACCTTC

J: TRBJ1-2
size: NA
D: NA
V: TRBV7-9
CDR3: CASSLDLNYGYTF
DNA: TGTGCCAGCAGCTTAGATCTTAACTATGGCTACACCTTC

J: TRBJ1-5
size: few
D: NA
V: TRBV7-2
CDR3: CASTAGRVGDQPQHF
DNA: TGTGCCAGCACCGCCGGCAGGGTGGGGGATCAGCCCCAGCATTTT

J: TRBJ1-4
size: NA
D: TRBD1
V: TRBV6-5
CDR3: CASSYWTTGHNEKLFF
DNA: TGTGCCAGCAGTTACTGGACGACAGGGCATAATGAAAAACTGTTTTTT

J: TRBJ1-5
size: NA
D: TRBD1
V: TRBV7-2
CDR3: CASSTAGQNQPQHF
DNA: TGTGCCAGCAGCACGGCGGGACAGAATCAGCCCCAGCATTTT

J: TRBJ2-1
size: few
D: NA
V: TRBV6-5
CDR3: CASFRGYNEQFF
DNA: TGTGCCAGCTTTCGGGGCTACAATGAGCAGTTCTTC

J: TRBJ2-1
size: few
D: NA
V: TRBV5-1
CDR3: CASSFEVEQFF
DNA: TGCGCCAGCAGCTTCGAGGTCGAGCAGTTCTTC

J: TRBJ1-6
size: NA
D: NA
V: TRBV6-5
CDR3: CASSYSGNSPLHF
DNA: TGTGCCAGCAGTTACTCCGGGAATTCACCCCTCCACTTT

J: TRBJ2-3
size: NA
D: TRBD2
V: TRBV28
CDR3: CASIAASGLTDTQYF
DNA: TGTGCCAGCATCGCGGCTAGCGGACTCACAGATACGCAGTATTTT

J: TRBJ2-7
size: NA
D: NA
V: TRBV29-1
CDR3: CSVADSAYEQYF
DNA: TGCAGCGTCGCGGACAGCGCCTACGAGCAGTACTTC

J: TRBJ2-5
size: few
D: NA
V: TRBV18
CDR3: CASSPGRDETQYF
DNA: TGTGCCAGCTCACCGGGAAGGGATGAGACCCAGTACTTC

J: TRBJ2-2
size: NA
D: TRBD1
V: TRBV7-8
CDR3: CASSFGTGGNTGELFF
DNA: TGTGCCAGCAGCTTCGGGACAGGCGGAAACACCGGGGAGCTGTTTTTT

J: TRBJ1-1
size: NA
D: TRBD1
V: TRBV14
CDR3: CASSQWDRNTEAFF
DNA: TGTGCCAGCAGCCAATGGGACAGGAACACTGAAGCTTTCTTT

J: TRBJ2-5
size: NA
D: TRBD1
V: TRBV5-1
CDR3: CASSLDGTVQETQYF
DNA: TGCGCCAGCAGCTTGGATGGGACAGTCCAAGAGACCCAGTACTTC

J: TRBJ1-2
size: few
D: NA
V: TRBV7-2
CDR3: CASSLAVGYTF
DNA: TGTGCCAGCAGCTTAGCCGTTGGCTACACCTTC

J: TRBJ2-3
size: NA
D: NA
V: TRBV30
CDR3: CAWSVPGLPATQYF
DNA: TGTGCCTGGAGTGTACCGGGTCTCCCGGCTACGCAGTATTTT

J: TRBJ2-7
size: NA
D: NA
V: TRBV28
CDR3: CASSLQGGEQYF
DNA: TGTGCCAGCAGTTTACAGGGTGGCGAGCAGTACTTC